One TCR beta chain is described in this entry. The antigen remains unidentified. These data belong to a study of OX40 agonist ivuxolimab in advanced cancers. Study details: The study enrolled dose-escalation patients with hepatocellular carcinoma, melanoma, renal cell or head and neck cancer. Males comprised around 80% of the group, whose mean age was approximately 60 years (range 23 to 79). Prior anti-PD-1, anti-PD-L1 or anti-CTLA-4 therapy was allowed; more than 30% had some. Study findings and constraints: Individuals who were partial responders at 0.1-3.0 mg/kg had clonal expansion that ranked among the lowest.

TCRdb's copy holds only in-frame clones and misses some; the assay was immunoSEQ multiplex PCR. There are around 80,000 clones in the sample; more than 75% occur only once, and just over 2.5% lies in the top ten. V shed 5 bases, J shed 5 bases, and the junction held 7 bases outside the gene matches. In germline, CDR1 is MNHEY, CDR2 SVGAGI. The CDR3 contains 15 residues. The sequencing used CD4+ or CD8+ T cells sorted from blood, collected in a trial of the OX40 agonist ivuxolimab. The TCR sequence derives from an adult with an advanced solid tumor such as melanoma, head and neck, liver or kidney cancer. The gene calls are TRBV6-5 and TRBJ1-4; 8 bases align to TRBD1. The CDR3: CASSNTGGENEKLFF. CDR3 in DNA: TGTGCCAGCAGTAATACAGGGGGTGAAAATGAAAAACTGTTTTTT.